Shown below are 10 T cell receptor beta chains from a single sample sequenced in a study of OX40 agonist ivuxolimab in advanced cancers. Sequencing was performed with immunoSEQ multiplex PCR; in TCRdb, only in-frame clones are kept and a portion is missing. The sample contains fewer than 45,000 clones, 85% to 90% of which appear only once. Material: CD4+ or CD8+ T cells sorted from blood, obtained in a trial of the OX40 agonist ivuxolimab. These TCRs come from an adult with an advanced solid tumor such as melanoma, head and neck, liver or kidney cancer.

V gene TRBV30 combines with J gene TRBJ2-3; 7 bases agree with TRBD2. V dropped 0 bases and J dropped 3; count of bases not matched to a gene: 0. Germline CDR1 and CDR2: GTSNPN and SVGIG (reference sequence). The CDR3 consists of 13 residues. The CDR3 DNA reads as TGTGCCTGGAGTGTACTAGCGACAGATACGCAGTATTTT. Its protein is CAWSVLATDTQYF.

The chain links TRBV4-3 to TRBJ1-5; tentative D call: TRBD1 (6 bases). Trimming pared 1 base from V and 1 base from J, leaving 8 bases between. In germline, CDR1 is LGHNA, CDR2 YSLEER. The CDR3 covers 15 residues. In DNA form, the CDR3 reads TGCGCCAGCAGCCAAGGGCAGGGGAGCAATCAGCCCCAGCATTTT. It is translated as CASSQGQGSNQPQHF.

The chain employs TRBV19 and TRBJ2-1; 8 nucleotides match TRBD2. The CDR3 runs to 14 residues. The germline CDR1 and CDR2 sequences are LNHDA and SQIVND (reference sequence). With 6 bases clipped from V and 4 bases from J, the junction kept 5 bases outside the gene matches. The CDR3 bases are TGTGCCAGTAGCCCGGGAGGGCCGTACAATGAGCAGTTCTTC. As protein: CASSPGGPYNEQFF.

This chain connects TRBV7-9 to TRBJ1-1; D gene unclear. This CDR3 comprises 15 residues. Germline CDR1 SEHNR, CDR2 FQNEAQ (reference sequence). Trimming cost V 0 bases and J 0 bases, with 8 bases left between them. This CDR3 reads CASSLASWVNTEAFF. Here the CDR3 DNA reads TGTGCCAGCAGCTTAGCGTCATGGGTGAACACTGAAGCTTTCTTT.

A single count supports this clone. V gene TRBV5-1 combines with J gene TRBJ2-1; 10 bases align to TRBD2. The junction had 8 bases not matched to a gene; V was cut back by 4 bases and J by 7 bases. Germline values: CDR1 SGHRS, CDR2 YFSETQ. The CDR3 totals 15 residues. The CDR3 spells CASSQLAGSRNEQFF. The CDR3 nucleotides are TGCGCCAGCAGCCAACTAGCGGGATCACGAAATGAGCAGTTCTTC. Based on the CDR3 plus reference TRBV5-1 and TRBJ2-1, the full variable domain is KAGVTQTPRYLIKTRGQQVTLSCSPISGHRSVSWYQQTPGQGLQFLFEYFSETQRNKGNFPGRFSGRQFSNSRSEMNVSTLELGDSALYLCASSQLAGSRNEQFFGPGTRLTVL.

The chain has TRBV11-2 and TRBJ2-1; 10 bases match TRBD2. Germline CDR1 SGHAT, CDR2 FQNNGV. CDR3 size: 17 residues. The junction had 8 bases not matched to a gene; V was cut back by 4 bases and J by 2 bases. CDR3 sequence: CASSSRTSGAAYNEQFF. The CDR3 nucleotides read TGTGCCAGCAGCTCCAGGACTAGCGGAGCGGCCTACAATGAGCAGTTCTTC.

The chain joins TRBV19 to TRBJ2-1; D might be TRBD2 (5 bases). This CDR3 has 12 amino acids. Germline V gene sequence: CDR1 LNHDA, CDR2 SQIVND (reference sequence). V gave up 3 bases and J gave up 8 bases, with 8 bases separating them. CDR3 amino acids: CASSIGVHEQFF. Here the CDR3 DNA reads TGTGCCAGTAGTATCGGGGTTCATGAGCAGTTCTTC. The entire variable domain, with the rest obtained from reference TRBV19 and TRBJ2-1, is as follows: DGGITQSPKYLFRKEGQNVTLSCEQNLNHDAMYWYRQDPGQGLRLIYYSQIVNDFQKGDIAEGYSVSREKKESFPLTVTSAQKNPTAFYLCASSIGVHEQFFGPGTRLTVL.

V gene TRBV28 combines with J gene TRBJ2-1; TRBD1 aligns across 8 bases. V shed 1 base, J shed 2 bases, and the junction held 1 base outside the gene matches. CDR1 and CDR2 from the germline V gene are MDHEN and SYDVKM. This CDR3 is built from 15 residues. The CDR3 loop reads CASSLSQGAYNEQFF. The CDR3 DNA sequence: TGTGCCAGCAGTTTATCACAGGGGGCCTACAATGAGCAGTTCTTC.

The gene calls are TRBV27 and TRBJ2-5, with TRBD2 matching 11 bases. The J call is doubtful: the DNA matches TRBJ2-7 better. Germline V gene data show CDR1 as MNHEY and CDR2 as SMNVEV (reference sequence). CDR3 length: 14 residues. CDR3 in amino acids: CASSLGTSGNEQYF. In DNA form, the CDR3 reads TGTGCCAGCAGTCTCGGGACTAGCGGAAACGAGCAGTACTTC.

This clone was observed a single time. The chain uses TRBV9 and TRBJ1-5; D is possibly TRBD1 (6 bases). Germline V lookup: CDR1 SGDLS, CDR2 YYNGEE. The V end lost 3 bases, the J end lost 4 bases, and 11 bases lay between the germline ends. The CDR3 sequence is 14 residues long. The CDR3 coding sequence is TGTGCCAGCAGCGCCGGACAGCGAAATCAGCCCCAGCATTTT. Residues: CASSAGQRNQPQHF.